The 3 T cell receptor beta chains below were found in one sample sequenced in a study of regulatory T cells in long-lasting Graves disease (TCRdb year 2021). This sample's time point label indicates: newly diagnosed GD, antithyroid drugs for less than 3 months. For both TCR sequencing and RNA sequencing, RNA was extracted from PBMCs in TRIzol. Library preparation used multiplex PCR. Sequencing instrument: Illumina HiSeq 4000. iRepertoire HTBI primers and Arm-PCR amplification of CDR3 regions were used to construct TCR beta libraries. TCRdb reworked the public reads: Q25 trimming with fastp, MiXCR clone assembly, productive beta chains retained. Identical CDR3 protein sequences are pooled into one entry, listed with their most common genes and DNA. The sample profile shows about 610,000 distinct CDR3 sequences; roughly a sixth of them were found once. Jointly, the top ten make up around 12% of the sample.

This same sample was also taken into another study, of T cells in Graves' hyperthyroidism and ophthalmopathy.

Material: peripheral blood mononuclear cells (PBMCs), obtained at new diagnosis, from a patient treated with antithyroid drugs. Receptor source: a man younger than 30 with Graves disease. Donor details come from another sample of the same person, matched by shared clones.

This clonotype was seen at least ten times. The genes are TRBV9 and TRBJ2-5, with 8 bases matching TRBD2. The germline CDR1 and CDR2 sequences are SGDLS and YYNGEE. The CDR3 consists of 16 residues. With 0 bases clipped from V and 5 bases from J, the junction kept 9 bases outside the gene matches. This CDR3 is CASSVGNSGTVETQYF. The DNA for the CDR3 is TGTGCCAGCAGCGTAGGTAATAGCGGGACTGTGGAGACCCAGTACTTC. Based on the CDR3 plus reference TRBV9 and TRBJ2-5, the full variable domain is DSGVTQTPKHLITATGQRVTLRCSPRSGDLSVYWYQQSLDQGLQFLIQYYNGEERAKGNILERFSAQQFPDLHSELNLSSLELGDSALYFCASSVGNSGTVETQYFGPGTRLLVL.

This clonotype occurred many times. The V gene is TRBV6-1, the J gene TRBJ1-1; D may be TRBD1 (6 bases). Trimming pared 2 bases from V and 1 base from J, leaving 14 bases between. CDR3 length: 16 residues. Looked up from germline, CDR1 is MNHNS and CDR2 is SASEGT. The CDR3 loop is CASSEWAYRENTEAFF. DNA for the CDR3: TGTGCCAGCAGTGAATGGGCATACAGGGAGAACACTGAAGCTTTCTTT.

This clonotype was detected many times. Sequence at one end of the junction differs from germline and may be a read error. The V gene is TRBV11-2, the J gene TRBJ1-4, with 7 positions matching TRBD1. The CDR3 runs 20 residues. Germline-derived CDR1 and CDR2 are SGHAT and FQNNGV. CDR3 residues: CASSLDLPSPGTATNEKLFF. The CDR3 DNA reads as TGTGCCAGCAGCCTAGATCTCCCATCCCCGGGGACAGCAACTAATGAAAAACTGTTTTTT.